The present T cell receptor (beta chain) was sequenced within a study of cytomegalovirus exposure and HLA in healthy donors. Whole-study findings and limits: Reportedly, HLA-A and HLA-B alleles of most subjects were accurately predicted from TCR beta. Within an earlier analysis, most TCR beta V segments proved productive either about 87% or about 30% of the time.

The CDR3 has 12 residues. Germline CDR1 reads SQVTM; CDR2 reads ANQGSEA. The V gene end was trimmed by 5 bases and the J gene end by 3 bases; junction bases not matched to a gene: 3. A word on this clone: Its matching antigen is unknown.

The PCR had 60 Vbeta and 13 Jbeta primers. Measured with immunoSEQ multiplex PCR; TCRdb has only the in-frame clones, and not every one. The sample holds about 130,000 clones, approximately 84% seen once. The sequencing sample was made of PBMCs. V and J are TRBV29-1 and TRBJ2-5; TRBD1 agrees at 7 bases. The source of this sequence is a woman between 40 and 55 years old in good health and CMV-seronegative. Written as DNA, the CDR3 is TGCAGCGTTTGGGACAGTAAAGAGACCCAGTACTTC. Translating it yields CSVWDSKETQYF.